A single sample is the source of the 14 T cell receptor beta chains below, sequenced in a study of OX40 agonist ivuxolimab in advanced cancers. The method was the immunoSEQ multiplex PCR assay. The table was pulled from immuneACCESS by TCRdb, which kept in-frame rearrangements only. Such tables lose some clones; where checked, under half of the loss comes from unresolved V genes, and the rest has no known cause. This sample comprises more than 75,000 clones, more than 80% of them detected only once. The ten largest clones represent about 0.22% of the sample. The input for sequencing was CD4+ or CD8+ T cells sorted from blood, taken in a trial of the OX40 agonist ivuxolimab. The origin of the receptors is an adult with an advanced solid tumor such as melanoma, head and neck, liver or kidney cancer.

The rearrangement uses TRBV5-1 and TRBJ1-3, with a tentative D call TRBD1 (6 bases). V dropped 8 bases and J dropped 8 bases, with 20 bases sitting between them. Germline-derived CDR1 and CDR2 are SGHRS and YFSETQ. CDR3 length equals 14 residues. Here the CDR3 DNA reads TGCGCCAGTCAACAGTCCCCGGGGGCAGACACCATATATTTT. Protein product: CASQQSPGADTIYF.

The rearrangement uses TRBV20-1 and TRBJ1-2; D gene unclear. Deletions cut 7 bases from V and 6 bases from J, with 3 bases between. The CDR3 runs 8 residues. Germline V gives CDR1 DFQATT, CDR2 SNEGSKA (reference sequence). CDR3 sequence reads: CSVDGYTF. The CDR3 region has the DNA TGCAGTGTCGATGGCTACACCTTC.

In regard to this clone: The sample carries other DNA sequences with the same CDR3. V and J are TRBV7-3 and TRBJ2-3; 8 nucleotides line up with TRBD1. The germline V gene encodes CDR1 SGHTA and CDR2 FQGTGA. V gave up 2 bases and J gave up 1 base; unmatched junction bases: 5. The CDR3 is 16 residues long. The CDR3 region is CASSLGDRSRTDTQYF. DNA of the CDR3: TGTGCCAGCAGCTTAGGGGACAGGTCGCGCACAGATACGCAGTATTTT.

This sequence joins TRBV5-1 and TRBJ1-1; perhaps TRBD1 as D (5 bases). Per the germline V gene, CDR1 is SGHRS and CDR2 is YFSETQ. Trimming cost V 1 base and J 0 bases, with 13 bases left between them. The CDR3 totals 16 residues. The CDR3 reads CASSLNGGLMNTEAFF. Written as DNA, the CDR3 is TGCGCCAGCAGCTTGAATGGGGGACTCATGAACACTGAAGCTTTCTTT.

The chain recombines TRBV6-4 with TRBJ1-1; TRBD1 aligns across 9 bases. This CDR3 has 14 amino acids. V was clipped by 6 bases and J by 0 bases; unmatched bases: 2. Germline CDR1 is MRHNA and CDR2 is SNTAGT. As DNA, the CDR3 is TGTGCCAGCAGGGGGACAGGGATGAACACTGAAGCTTTCTTT. Its protein product is CASRGTGMNTEAFF.

This chain links TRBV5-1 with TRBJ2-5; a weak D match, TRBD1 (6 bases). The CDR3 length is 14 residues. Trimming cost V 4 bases and J 1 base, with 11 bases left between them. Germline assignment: CDR1 SGHRS and CDR2 YFSETQ. As DNA, the CDR3 is TGCGCCAGCAGCCTGGGACAAATCCAAGAGACCCAGTACTTC. This codes for CASSLGQIQETQYF.

The chain recombines TRBV5-4 with TRBJ2-3; possibly TRBD2 for D (6 bases). V lost 3 bases and J lost 0, with 11 bases in between. This CDR3 is 15 amino acids long. CDR1 and CDR2 from the germline V gene are SGHNT and YYREEE (reference sequence). CDR3 in DNA: TGTGCCAGCAGCTCAGGGACTCAAAGCACAGATACGCAGTATTTT. Protein: CASSSGTQSTDTQYF. Supplemented by reference TRBV5-4 and TRBJ2-3, the full variable domain reads ETGVTQSPTHLIKTRGQQVTLRCSSQSGHNTVSWYQQALGQGPQFIFQYYREEENGRGNFPPRFSGLQFPNYSSELNVNALELDDSALYLCASSSGTQSTDTQYFGPGTRLTVL.

The chain combines TRBV5-1 with TRBJ2-1; 7 bases agree with TRBD2. The V gene end was trimmed by 0 bases and the J gene end by 4 bases; junction bases not matched to a gene: 16. CDR3 size: 19 residues. Germline-derived CDR1 and CDR2 are SGHRS and YFSETQ. CDR3 sequence: CASSLVSFVGGTGYNEQFF. The CDR3 DNA reads as TGCGCCAGCAGCTTGGTATCGTTCGTGGGAGGGACGGGATACAATGAGCAGTTCTTC.

The chain carries TRBV5-4 and TRBJ1-2, with D hard to call. The V and J ends lost 1 base and 0 bases respectively, with 10 bases between them. The germline CDR1 and CDR2 sequences are SGHNT and YYREEE (reference sequence). The CDR3 extends over 15 amino acids. The DNA for the CDR3 is TGTGCCAGCAGCTTGTTTCTCGGGACTAACTATGGCTACACCTTC. Translating it yields CASSLFLGTNYGYTF.

This sequence joins TRBV7-8 and TRBJ2-7; 14 nucleotides line up with TRBD2. The germline gives CDR1 SGHVS, CDR2 FQNEAQ. V lost 4 bases and J lost 6; bases outside the gene matches: 2. The CDR3 loop spans 14 amino acids. In nucleotides, the CDR3 is TGTGCCAGCAGCTGGACTAGCGGGAGGTCCGAGCAGTACTTC. As protein: CASSWTSGRSEQYF.

The chain has TRBV2 and TRBJ2-7; the match to TRBD1 covers 7 bases. The J segment lost 4 bases and the V segment lost 5 bases, leaving 8 bases of the junction unmatched. The CDR3 extends over 14 amino acids. Germline loops: CDR1 SNHLY, CDR2 FYNNEI. CDR3 sequence reads: CASSYTRQGYEQYF. The CDR3 DNA is TGTGCCAGCAGTTATACCCGACAGGGTTACGAGCAGTACTTC.

This chain uses TRBV7-9 with TRBJ2-6; D is perhaps TRBD2 (7 bases). V gave up 5 bases and J gave up 0 bases, with 20 bases separating them. The CDR3 has 19 residues. CDR1 is SEHNR and CDR2 is FQNEAQ in the germline V gene (reference sequence). The CDR3 DNA follows: TGTGCCAGCAGCACCAGAAAAGGGGGGGGACGCTCTGGGGCCAACGTCCTGACTTTC. Its translation is CASSTRKGGGRSGANVLTF.

This chain joins TRBV6-5 and TRBJ2-3, with TRBD1 matching 7 bases. V was pared by 6 bases and J by 1 base, with 4 bases of the junction left unmatched. The CDR3 totals 14 residues. The germline V gene encodes CDR1 MNHEY and CDR2 SVGAGI. As DNA, the CDR3 is TGTGCCAGCAGGGGACAGCTAGGCACAGATACGCAGTATTTT. Amino acids: CASRGQLGTDTQYF.

The V call is TRBV7-9, the J call TRBJ1-5; D remains unclear. CDR1 SEHNR and CDR2 FQNEAQ come from the germline V gene (reference sequence). CDR3 length: 12 residues. V shed 1 base and J shed 6 bases, with 4 bases lying between them. The CDR3, as DNA: TGTGCCAGCAGCTTAGGCCCTCAGCCCCAGCATTTT. It is translated as CASSLGPQPQHF.